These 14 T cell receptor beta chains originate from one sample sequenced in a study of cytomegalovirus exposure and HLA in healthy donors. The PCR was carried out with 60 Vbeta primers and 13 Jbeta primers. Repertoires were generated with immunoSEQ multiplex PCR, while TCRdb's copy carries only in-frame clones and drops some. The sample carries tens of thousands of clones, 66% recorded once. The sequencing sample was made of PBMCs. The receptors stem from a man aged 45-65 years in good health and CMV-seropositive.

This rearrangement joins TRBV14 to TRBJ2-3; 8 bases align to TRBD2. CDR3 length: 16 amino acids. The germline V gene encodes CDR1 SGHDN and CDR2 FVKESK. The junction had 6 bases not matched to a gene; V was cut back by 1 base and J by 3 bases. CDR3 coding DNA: TGTGCCAGCAGCCAAGTTGGCGGGGGGTTAACAGATACGCAGTATTTT. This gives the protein CASSQVGGGLTDTQYF.

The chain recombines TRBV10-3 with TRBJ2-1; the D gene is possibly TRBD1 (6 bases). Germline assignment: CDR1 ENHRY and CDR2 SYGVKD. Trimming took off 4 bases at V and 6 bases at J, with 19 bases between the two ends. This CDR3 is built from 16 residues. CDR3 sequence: CAISGNTGSMGNEQFF. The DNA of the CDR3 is TGTGCCATCAGTGGAAATACAGGGTCCATGGGCAATGAGCAGTTCTTC.

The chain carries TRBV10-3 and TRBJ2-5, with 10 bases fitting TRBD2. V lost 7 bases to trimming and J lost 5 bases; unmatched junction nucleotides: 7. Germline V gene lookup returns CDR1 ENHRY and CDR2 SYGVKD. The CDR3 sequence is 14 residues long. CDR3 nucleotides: TGTGCCATCAACAGCGGGGGGGCTGTGGAGACCCAGTACTTC. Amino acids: CAINSGGAVETQYF.

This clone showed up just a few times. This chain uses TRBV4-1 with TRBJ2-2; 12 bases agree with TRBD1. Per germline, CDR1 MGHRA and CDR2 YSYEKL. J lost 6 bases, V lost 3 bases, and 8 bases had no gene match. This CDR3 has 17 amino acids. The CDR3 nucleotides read TGCGCCAGCAGCCACCCGGGACAGGGGGCGTCGTCCGGGGAGCTGTTTTTT. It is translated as CASSHPGQGASSGELFF.

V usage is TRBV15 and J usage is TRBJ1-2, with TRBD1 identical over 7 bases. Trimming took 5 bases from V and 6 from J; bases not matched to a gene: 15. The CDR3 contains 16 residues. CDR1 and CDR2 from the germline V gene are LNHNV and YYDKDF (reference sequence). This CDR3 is CATSRLDGGGEDGYTF. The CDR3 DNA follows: TGTGCCACCAGCCGCCTGGACGGAGGGGGCGAGGATGGCTACACCTTC.

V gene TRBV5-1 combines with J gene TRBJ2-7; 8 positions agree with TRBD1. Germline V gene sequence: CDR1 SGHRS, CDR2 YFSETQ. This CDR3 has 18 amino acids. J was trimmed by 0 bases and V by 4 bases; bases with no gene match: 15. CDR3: CASSATGTGGWRSYEQYF. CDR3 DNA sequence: TGCGCCAGCAGCGCAACCGGGACAGGAGGGTGGCGCTCCTACGAGCAGTACTTC.

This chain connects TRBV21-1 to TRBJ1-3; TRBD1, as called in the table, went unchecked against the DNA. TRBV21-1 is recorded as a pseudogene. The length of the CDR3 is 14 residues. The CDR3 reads CASSNNGTGVHIYF. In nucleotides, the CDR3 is TGTGCCAGCAGCAATAACGGGACAGGCGTTCACATATATTTT.

The CDR3 region is CASSEQGLEQYF. The CDR3 DNA is TGTGCCAGCAGCGAGCAGGGTCTCGAGCAGTACTTC. The chain has TRBV14 and TRBJ2-7; TRBD1 might be the D (5 bases). The germline V gene has CDR1 SGHDN and CDR2 FVKESK. This CDR3 contains 12 residues. The germline V and J ends were trimmed by 5 bases and 6 bases, with 11 bases remaining between them.

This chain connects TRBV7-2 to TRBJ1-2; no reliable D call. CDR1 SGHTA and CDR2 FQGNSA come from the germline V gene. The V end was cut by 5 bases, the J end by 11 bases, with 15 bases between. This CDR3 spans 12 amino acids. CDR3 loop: CASSPRSSDYTF. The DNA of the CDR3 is TGTGCCAGCAGCCCCCGGTCGAGTGATTACACCTTC.

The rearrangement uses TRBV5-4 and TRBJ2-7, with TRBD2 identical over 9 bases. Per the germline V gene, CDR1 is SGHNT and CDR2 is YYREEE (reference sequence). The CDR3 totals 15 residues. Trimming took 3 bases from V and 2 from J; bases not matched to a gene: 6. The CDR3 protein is CASSSGTSRAYEQYF. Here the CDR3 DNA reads TGTGCCAGCAGCTCCGGGACTAGCCGTGCCTACGAGCAGTACTTC.

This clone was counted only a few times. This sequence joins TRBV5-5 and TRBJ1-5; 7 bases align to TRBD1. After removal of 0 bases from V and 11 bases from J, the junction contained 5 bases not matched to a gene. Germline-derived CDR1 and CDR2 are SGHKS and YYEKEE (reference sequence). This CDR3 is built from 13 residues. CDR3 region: CASSLAGQGAQHF. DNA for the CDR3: TGTGCCAGCAGCTTGGCCGGGCAGGGGGCCCAGCATTTT.

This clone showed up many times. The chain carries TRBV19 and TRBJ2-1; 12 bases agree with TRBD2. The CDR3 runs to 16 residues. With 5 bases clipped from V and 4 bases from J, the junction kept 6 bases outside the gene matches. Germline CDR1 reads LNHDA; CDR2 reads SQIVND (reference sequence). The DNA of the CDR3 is TGTGCCAGTAGTGGGGCTAGCGGGGGGGCTTACAATGAGCAGTTCTTC. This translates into CASSGASGGAYNEQFF.

CDR3 sequence reads: CASSESRQYNEKLFF. In DNA form, the CDR3 reads TGTGCCAGCAGTGAATCCCGCCAGTATAATGAAAAACTGTTTTTT. The gene calls are TRBV25-1 and TRBJ1-4, with unresolved D. The CDR3 has 15 amino acids. In germline, CDR1 is MGHDK, CDR2 SYGVNS. V lost 1 base to trimming and J lost 4 bases, with 10 bases between them.

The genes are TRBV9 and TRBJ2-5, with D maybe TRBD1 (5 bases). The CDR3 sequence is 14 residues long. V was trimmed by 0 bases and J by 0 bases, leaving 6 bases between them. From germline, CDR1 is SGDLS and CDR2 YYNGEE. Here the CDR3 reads CASSVEGYQETQYF. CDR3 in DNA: TGTGCCAGCAGCGTAGAGGGGTACCAAGAGACCCAGTACTTC.